The present TCR beta chain was sequenced within a study of vaccination and CD4 T cells after COVID-19. Turning to the study itself: Treatment of control cultures consisted of a CEFX pool, an HIV-1 Nef pool, or no peptide.

Comments on this clonotype: Its target is not known.

Sequencing of DNA taken from cultured CD4+ T cells relied on the Oncomine TCR Beta short-read assay. Using the QIAamp micro DNA kit, genomic DNA was extracted from the CD4+ T cells that had been cultured. Each CDR3 protein is one row after TCRdb ran MiXCR on the PCR reads. The sample has 20,000 to 25,000 distinct CDR3 sequences, roughly 44% seen once. This sample's treatment: roughly 11-day PBMC culture with coronavirus spike peptide pools or control peptides (ViraFEST assay). Before TCRs were sequenced, ViraFEST expanded antigen-specific T cells with peptide pools. The V and J ends lost 2 bases and 0 bases, in that order; junction bases with no gene match: 4. CDR3 length equals 17 residues. Germline assignment: CDR1 LNHNV and CDR2 YYDKDF (reference sequence).

V is TRBV15 and J is TRBJ1-5, with TRBD1 identical over 10 bases. The sequence was obtained from a human donor who received a COVID-19 vaccine. Material: CD4+ T cells from blood, cultured in vitro, obtained before SARS-CoV-2 vaccination. CDR3 nucleotides: TGTGCCACCAGCAGATGGGGGACAGGGGCTAGCAATCAGCCCCAGCATTTT. Its protein is CATSRWGTGASNQPQHF.